These T cell receptor beta chains were read from a single sample in a study of shared clonotypes between healthy human individuals. Repertoires were generated with immunoSEQ multiplex PCR, while TCRdb's copy carries only in-frame clones and drops some. There are about 1 million clones in the sample; approximately 76% occur only once, and less than 1.5% lies in the top ten. What was sequenced was memory CD4+ T cells sorted from blood. The receptors were gathered from a man younger than 35 in good health. CDR3s include the opening cysteine and the closing phenylalanine or tryptophan. A D gene is named only where the DNA matches it firmly. Clone size is shown for a subset of rows, as once, few, many or a class of expanded clone.

TRBD1 | TRBJ1-6 | TRBV10-3 | few | CAISPGQDNSPLHF | TGTGCCATCAGTCCGGGACAGGATAATTCACCCCTCCACTTT
- | TRBJ2-4 | TRBV6-6 | - | CASTTGAKNIQYF | TGTGCCAGCACCACGGGGGCCAAAAACATTCAGTACTTC
- | TRBJ2-7 | TRBV28 | once | CASSLGGLTYEQYF | TGTGCCAGCAGTTTGGGAGGTCTTACCTACGAGCAGTACTTC
TRBD1 | TRBJ1-6 | TRBV2 | - | CASHAGGSPLHF | TGTGCCAGCCATGCAGGGGGCTCACCCCTCCACTTT
- | TRBJ2-5 | TRBV15 | once | CATSRGGFVETQYF | TGTGCCACCAGCAGAGGGGGGTTCGTAGAGACCCAGTACTTC
TRBD2 | TRBJ2-5 | TRBV7-2 | - | CASSSGLAGETQYF | TGTGCCAGCAGCTCGGGACTAGCGGGAGAGACCCAGTACTTC
TRBD2 | TRBJ2-5 | TRBV7-2 | once | CASSPGASGSGETQYF | TGTGCCAGCAGCCCGGGGGCTAGCGGGAGCGGGGAGACCCAGTACTTC
- | TRBJ1-3 | TRBV4-1 | - | CASSQVNVSPNGNTIYF | TGCGCCAGCAGCCAAGTTAATGTATCTCCGAACGGAAACACCATATATTTT
TRBD1 | TRBJ1-2 | TRBV28 | - | CATATGPNYGYTF | TGTGCCACCGCGACAGGGCCTAACTATGGCTACACCTTC
- | TRBJ1-2 | TRBV10-3 | - | CAISESLRRYTF | TGTGCCATCAGTGAATCTCTTCGTCGCTACACCTTC
- | TRBJ2-7 | TRBV5-6 | - | CASSFRGLPYEQYF | TGTGCCAGCAGCTTCCGGGGCCTACCCTACGAGCAGTACTTC
TRBD2 | TRBJ2-3 | TRBV7-2 | - | CASSSTSGRTDTQYF | TGTGCCAGCAGCTCCACTAGCGGGAGAACAGATACGCAGTATTTT
TRBD1 | TRBJ2-7 | TRBV5-1 | - | CASRGQGGFLDEQYF | TGCGCCAGCAGAGGACAGGGTGGATTTCTAGACGAGCAGTACTTC
TRBD1 | TRBJ1-2 | TRBV19 | - | CASSPDRGRTRGYTF | TGTGCCAGTAGCCCGGACAGGGGGCGAACGAGGGGCTACACCTTC
- | TRBJ1-2 | TRBV7-9 | - | CAGSQRLGTGRADYGYTF | TGTGCCGGCAGCCAACGGCTAGGAACAGGCCGCGCTGACTATGGCTACACCTTC
- | TRBJ1-3 | TRBV6-1 | - | CASQGSGNTIYF | TGTGCCAGCCAGGGTTCTGGAAACACCATATATTTT
TRBD2 | TRBJ2-7 | TRBV6-5 | - | CASRSSGLAGYEQYF | TGTGCCAGCAGGTCGTCGGGACTAGCGGGTTACGAGCAGTACTTC
- | TRBJ2-5 | TRBV18 | - | CASSPGQVQETQYF | TGTGCCAGCTCACCCGGTCAGGTTCAAGAGACCCAGTACTTC
- | TRBJ2-2 | TRBV7-3 | - | CASSLVGRANTGELFF | TGTGCCAGCAGCTTAGTCGGCAGGGCGAACACCGGGGAGCTGTTTTTT
- | TRBJ2-1 | TRBV27 | - | CASSRQTPSSYNEQFF | TGTGCCAGCAGCCGTCAAACGCCGAGCTCCTACAATGAGCAGTTCTTC
TRBD1 | TRBJ2-1 | TRBV9 | - | CASSVGQGFNEQFF | TGTGCCAGCAGCGTAGGACAGGGGTTCAATGAGCAGTTCTTC
- | TRBJ2-5 | TRBV11-2 | - | CASSLGGVGETQYF | TGTGCCAGCAGCTTAGGGGGGGTAGGAGAGACCCAGTACTTC
TRBD1 | TRBJ2-2 | TRBV5-4 | few | CASSSDRGDTGELFF | TGTGCCAGCAGTTCCGACAGGGGGGACACCGGGGAGCTGTTTTTT
TRBD1 | TRBJ1-1 | TRBV5-1 | - | CASSLGGPGTEAFF | TGCGCCAGCAGCTTAGGGGGCCCCGGGACTGAAGCTTTCTTT
TRBD1 | TRBJ1-3 | TRBV6-1 | - | CASSNPGQGNTIYF | TGTGCCAGCAGCAATCCGGGACAGGGAAACACCATATATTTT
TRBD1 | TRBJ1-3 | TRBV9 | few | CASSLRDSVSGNTIYF | TGTGCCAGCAGCCTTCGGGACAGCGTCTCTGGAAACACCATATATTTT
- | TRBJ1-4 | TRBV4-1 | - | CASSQGAGPSANEKLFF | TGCGCCAGCAGCCAAGGAGCAGGGCCCTCTGCTAATGAAAAACTGTTTTTT
- | TRBJ1-4 | TRBV5-4 | - | CASNLGAGEKLFF | TGTGCCAGCAATTTGGGGGCCGGTGAAAAACTGTTTTTT
- | TRBJ1-3 | TRBV6-1 | few | CASRWSSGNTIYF | TGTGCCAGCAGGTGGAGCTCTGGAAACACCATATATTTT
- | TRBJ2-7 | TRBV5-1 | few | CASSLEGGPTGEQYF | TGCGCCAGCAGCTTGGAAGGGGGACCCACCGGTGAGCAGTACTTC
- | TRBJ1-1 | TRBV5-1 | - | CASSRDSLGIGTEAFF | TGCGCCAGCAGCCGGGACTCGTTGGGGATTGGCACTGAAGCTTTCTTT
TRBD2 | TRBJ2-3 | TRBV25-1 | - | CASSSGGVTQYF | TGTGCCAGCAGTAGCGGGGGGGTGACGCAGTATTTT
- | TRBJ2-3 | TRBV15 | once | CATRGIRGSPTDTQYF | TGTGCCACCAGAGGGATCCGGGGCTCCCCCACAGATACGCAGTATTTT
TRBD2 | TRBJ2-7 | TRBV7-9 | - | CASSPRSGGGKIYEQYF | TGTGCCAGCAGCCCCAGATCGGGGGGAGGAAAAATCTACGAGCAGTACTTC
TRBD1 | TRBJ2-4 | TRBV5-1 | - | CASSLEPGGEVQYF | TGCGCCAGCAGCTTGGAGCCAGGGGGTGAGGTTCAGTACTTC
- | TRBJ1-2 | TRBV5-1 | - | CASRLNEVTYGYTF | TGCGCCAGCAGATTAAACGAGGTGACCTATGGCTACACCTTC
- | TRBJ2-5 | TRBV9 | - | CASSGEIQGGETQYF | TGTGCCAGCAGCGGAGAGATACAGGGAGGAGAGACCCAGTACTTC
TRBD1 | TRBJ1-2 | TRBV2 | - | CASSEDRATIYGYTF | TGTGCCAGCAGCGAGGACAGGGCCACAATCTATGGCTACACCTTC
TRBD2 | TRBJ2-5 | TRBV7-2 | - | CASSATSGVKETQYF | TGTGCCAGCAGCGCGACTAGCGGAGTTAAAGAGACCCAGTACTTC
- | TRBJ2-7 | TRBV20-1 | - | CSARGTYEQYF | TGCAGTGCTAGAGGCACATACGAGCAGTACTTC
TRBD2 | TRBJ2-3 | TRBV7-9 | - | CASSLAMTSGASTDTQYF | TGTGCCAGCAGCTTAGCGATGACTAGCGGGGCTAGCACAGATACGCAGTATTTT
- | TRBJ1-6 | TRBV28 | many | CASSVSSYSPLHF | TGTGCCAGCAGTGTCTCTTCCTATTCACCCCTCCACTTT
- | TRBJ2-1 | TRBV4-1 | - | CASSQDRASRGDEQFF | TGCGCCAGCAGCCAAGATCGAGCCTCCAGGGGCGATGAGCAGTTCTTC
TRBD2 | TRBJ2-7 | TRBV25-1 | - | CANRARRGGIRAYEQYF | TGTGCCAACAGAGCACGTCGGGGGGGTATAAGGGCCTACGAGCAGTACTTC
- | TRBJ2-1 | TRBV7-7 | - | CASSQGSWKGEQFF | TGTGCTAGCAGCCAGGGTAGTTGGAAGGGTGAGCAGTTCTTC
TRBD1 | TRBJ2-1 | TRBV27 | - | CASSLGQGGYNEQFF | TGTGCCAGCAGCCTTGGACAGGGTGGGTACAATGAGCAGTTCTTC
TRBD1 | TRBJ2-5 | TRBV5-1 | - | CASSIGTGVRETQYF | TGCGCCAGCAGCATCGGGACAGGGGTACGAGAGACCCAGTACTTC
TRBD2 | TRBJ2-1 | TRBV7-2 | - | CASSLDSGRVSDEQFF | TGTGCCAGCAGCTTAGACAGCGGGAGGGTTTCGGATGAGCAGTTCTTC
- | TRBJ1-2 | TRBV6-1 | - | CASAPERNLKGYTF | TGTGCCAGCGCCCCAGAAAGGAATCTCAAGGGCTACACCTTC
TRBD2 | TRBJ2-5 | TRBV6-1 | many | CASRGSGEETQYF | TGTGCCAGCAGGGGGAGCGGGGAAGAGACCCAGTACTTC
TRBD1 | TRBJ2-5 | TRBV5-1 | - | CASSLPQGVGETQYF | TGCGCCAGCAGCTTGCCACAGGGGGTTGGAGAGACCCAGTACTTC
- | TRBJ1-3 | TRBV7-2 | few | CASGTTSSGNTIYF | TGTGCCAGCGGGACAACCAGCTCTGGAAACACCATATATTTT
TRBD1 | TRBJ1-5 | TRBV9 | - | CASSVGTGSPSQPQHF | TGTGCCAGCAGCGTAGGGACAGGGAGCCCTAGTCAGCCCCAGCATTTT
- | TRBJ1-6 | TRBV13 | - | CASSLVGGNQNNSPLHF | TGTGCCAGCAGCTTAGTAGGGGGAAACCAGAATAATTCACCCCTCCACTTT
- | TRBJ1-1 | TRBV7-2 | few | CASSSRPQNTEAFF | TGTGCCAGCAGCTCCCGACCGCAGAACACTGAAGCTTTCTTT
- | TRBJ2-5 | TRBV5-4 | - | CASTRDPNGQETQYF | TGTGCCAGCACGCGGGACCCAAACGGACAAGAGACCCAGTACTTC
TRBD1 | TRBJ1-5 | TRBV15 | - | CATSMGQANQPQHF | TGTGCCACCAGCATGGGACAGGCCAATCAGCCCCAGCATTTT
TRBD2 | TRBJ2-7 | TRBV6-6 | - | CASTPTSGGYEQYF | TGTGCCAGCACCCCGACTAGCGGGGGCTACGAGCAGTACTTC
TRBD2 | TRBJ2-3 | TRBV10-3 | - | CASRRAGIVTDTQYF | TGTGCCAGCCGTAGAGCGGGAATCGTAACAGATACGCAGTATTTT
- | TRBJ1-5 | TRBV30 | - | CAWSVVGRANQPQHF | TGTGCCTGGAGTGTGGTTGGCAGGGCCAATCAGCCCCAGCATTTT